This T cell receptor beta chain derives from a study of T cell responses to AZD1222 COVID-19 vaccine. Assay used: immunoSEQ multiplex PCR; TCRdb lists only in-frame clones, some missing. The sample has 50,000 to 65,000 clones; around nine tenths are singletons. Germline lookup yields CDR1 LGHNA and CDR2 YSLEER. The CDR3 has 15 amino acids. Unmatched junction bases numbered 6, after V lost 2 bases and J lost 2 bases. This receptor was obtained from an adult who received the AZD1222 COVID-19 vaccine. The chain joins TRBV4-3 to TRBJ2-7; 7 bases fit TRBD1. The source was peripheral blood, collected 28 days after the second AZD1222 dose. This CDR3 is CASSQLQTGTYEQYF. The CDR3 DNA follows: TGCGCCAGCAGCCAACTTCAGACAGGGACCTACGAGCAGTACTTC.